The sequence of this TCR beta chain was determined in a study of blood T cells in healthy people across ages. A J-beta primer mix and a sample-barcoded 5' primer were used in a second PCR of roughly 6 to 11 cycles. TCRdb re-called the 5' RACE reads with MiXCR, one entry per CDR3 protein. The sample yields hundreds of thousands of distinct CDR3 sequences, about 24% seen once. This clonotype was counted many times. J gave up 7 bases and V 2 bases, and 12 bases lay outside the gene matches. CDR1 is MNHEY and CDR2 is SVGEGT in the germline V gene. The CDR3 length is 17 residues. This chain links TRBV6-2 or TRBV6-3 with TRBJ2-1, with 9 positions matching TRBD2. The receptor's source is a man in his sixties or seventies in good health. Sequenced input: blood. The CDR3 loop is CASSYPTGTSSSNEQFF. In DNA form, the CDR3 reads TGTGCCAGCAGTTACCCCACCGGGACTAGCTCATCTAATGAGCAGTTCTTC.